The TCR beta chain described here comes from a study of T cell changes during pregnancy in multiple sclerosis. Method: immunoSEQ multiplex PCR; TCRdb's copy keeps in-frame clones and lacks some. In the table there are 35,000 to 50,000 clones, roughly 87% of which are singletons. Per germline, CDR1 SGDLS and CDR2 YYNGEE. Losses at the gene ends were 3 bases for V and 3 bases for J; bases not matched to a gene: 4. This CDR3 is built from 15 residues. This rearrangement joins TRBV9 to TRBJ2-1; 9 bases map to TRBD2. The sequence was collected from a female donor with multiple sclerosis, enrolled in a pregnancy study. Material: CD4+ T cells from peripheral blood mononuclear cells, obtained in the first trimester of pregnancy. The CDR3 reads CASSDSGSVYNEQFF. In nucleotides, the CDR3 is TGTGCCAGCAGCGATAGCGGGAGTGTCTACAATGAGCAGTTCTTC. The whole variable domain, remainder taken from reference TRBV9 and TRBJ2-1, is DSGVTQTPKHLITATGQRVTLRCSPRSGDLSVYWYQQSLDQGLQFLIQYYNGEERAKGNILERFSAQQFPDLHSELNLSSLELGDSALYFCASSDSGSVYNEQFFGPGTRLTVL.